A selection of T cell receptor beta chains follows, all from one sample in a study of blood T cells in healthy people across ages. TCRdb called the 5' RACE reads again in MiXCR, with one record for every CDR3 protein. Among some 1.5 million distinct CDR3 sequences listed, approximately 43% were seen once. Sequencing used blood. These receptors all come from a woman aged 18-30 years in good health. CDR3s include the opening cysteine and the closing phenylalanine or tryptophan. Fields, in order: V gene, J gene, clone size, D gene, CDR3 protein, CDR3 DNA. D genes are given only for firm matches. Part of the rows lack a size; the others show once, few, many or a class for expanded clones.

v_gene: TRBV7-2; j_gene: TRBJ2-3; abundance: NA; d_gene: TRBD1; CDR3aa: CASSLSGQGGTDTQYF; CDR3nt: TGTGCCAGCAGCCTCTCGGGACAGGGCGGCACAGATACGCAGTATTTT
v_gene: TRBV7-2; j_gene: TRBJ2-5; abundance: many; d_gene: NA; CDR3aa: CASSRQTQETQYF; CDR3nt: TGTGCCAGCAGCCGACAGACTCAAGAGACCCAGTACTTC
v_gene: TRBV7-2; j_gene: TRBJ2-5; abundance: NA; d_gene: NA; CDR3aa: CASSLQHLETQYF; CDR3nt: TGTGCCAGCAGCTTACAACACCTCGAGACCCAGTACTTC
v_gene: TRBV4-1; j_gene: TRBJ1-1; abundance: NA; d_gene: NA; CDR3aa: CASSQSYFRGTSEAFF; CDR3nt: TGCGCCAGCAGCCAATCCTACTTCAGAGGTACAAGTGAAGCTTTCTTT
v_gene: TRBV12-3/TRBV12-4; j_gene: TRBJ1-6; abundance: NA; d_gene: NA; CDR3aa: CASSSEGPLYASPLHF; CDR3nt: TGTGCCAGCAGTTCCGAGGGGCCTTTATACGCTTCACCCCTCCACTTT
v_gene: TRBV6-5; j_gene: TRBJ2-7; abundance: NA; d_gene: TRBD1; CDR3aa: CASEDRQGGNEQYF; CDR3nt: TGTGCCAGCGAGGATAGACAGGGGGGGAATGAGCAGTACTTC
v_gene: TRBV29-1; j_gene: TRBJ2-1; abundance: NA; d_gene: NA; CDR3aa: CSVDPSHYAGGGQFF; CDR3nt: TGCAGCGTTGACCCTTCTCATTACGCCGGTGGGGGGCAGTTCTTC
v_gene: TRBV6-5; j_gene: TRBJ1-5; abundance: NA; d_gene: NA; CDR3aa: CASSSGQRNQPQHF; CDR3nt: TGTGCCAGCAGCTCGGGGCAGCGCAATCAGCCCCAGCATTTT
v_gene: TRBV29-1; j_gene: TRBJ1-1; abundance: NA; d_gene: NA; CDR3aa: CSVDAVLRNTEAFF; CDR3nt: TGCAGCGTTGATGCTGTGCTTAGGAACACTGAAGCTTTCTTT
v_gene: TRBV6-5; j_gene: TRBJ1-2; abundance: few; d_gene: NA; CDR3aa: CASSFDRSWSGYTF; CDR3nt: TGTGCCAGCAGTTTCGACAGGTCCTGGAGTGGCTACACCTTC
v_gene: TRBV6-2/TRBV6-3; j_gene: TRBJ2-5; abundance: few; d_gene: TRBD2; CDR3aa: CASKISGAQETQYF; CDR3nt: TGTGCCAGCAAGATTAGCGGGGCACAAGAGACCCAGTACTTC
v_gene: TRBV12-3/TRBV12-4; j_gene: TRBJ2-7; abundance: NA; d_gene: TRBD2; CDR3aa: CASTPGAGVHEQYF; CDR3nt: TGTGCCAGCACTCCTGGGGCGGGAGTCCACGAGCAGTACTTC
v_gene: TRBV28; j_gene: TRBJ2-7; abundance: NA; d_gene: TRBD1; CDR3aa: CASSFLGTGGSSYEQYF; CDR3nt: TGTGCCAGCAGTTTCTTAGGTACAGGGGGTAGCTCCTACGAGCAGTACTTC
v_gene: TRBV3-1; j_gene: TRBJ2-7; abundance: once; d_gene: TRBD2; CDR3aa: CVSSSSGRRSEQYF; CDR3nt: TGTGTCAGCAGCTCTAGCGGGAGGCGAAGCGAGCAGTACTTC
v_gene: TRBV2; j_gene: TRBJ1-2; abundance: NA; d_gene: NA; CDR3aa: CASRFLGGYTF; CDR3nt: TGTGCCAGCAGATTCCTCGGTGGCTACACCTTC
v_gene: TRBV4-2; j_gene: TRBJ2-3; abundance: NA; d_gene: TRBD1; CDR3aa: CASSRDRESYEQYF; CDR3nt: TGTGCCAGCAGCCGGGACAGGGAATCCTACGAGCAGTATTTT
v_gene: TRBV7-2; j_gene: TRBJ1-2; abundance: NA; d_gene: TRBD1; CDR3aa: CASSSWTGHYGYTF; CDR3nt: TGTGCCAGCAGCTCGTGGACAGGGCACTATGGCTACACCTTC
v_gene: TRBV5-1; j_gene: TRBJ1-5; abundance: NA; d_gene: TRBD1; CDR3aa: CASSLGTGSSQPQHF; CDR3nt: TGCGCCAGCAGCTTGGGGACAGGGTCGTCTCAGCCCCAGCATTTT
v_gene: TRBV21-1; j_gene: TRBJ2-3; abundance: NA; d_gene: NA; CDR3aa: CASSKVRAGGLQDTQYF; CDR3nt: TGTGCCAGCAGCAAAGTTCGAGCAGGGGGACTACAAGATACGCAGTATTTT
v_gene: TRBV12-3/TRBV12-4; j_gene: TRBJ1-5; abundance: NA; d_gene: NA; CDR3aa: CASSLVPGGNQPQHF; CDR3nt: TGTGCCAGCAGTTTAGTACCGGGCGGGAATCAGCCCCAGCATTTT
v_gene: TRBV7-2; j_gene: TRBJ1-2; abundance: NA; d_gene: TRBD1; CDR3aa: CASSLAGQGVYYGYTF; CDR3nt: TGTGCCAGCAGCTTAGCCGGACAGGGGGTTTACTATGGCTACACCTTC
v_gene: TRBV14; j_gene: TRBJ2-5; abundance: few; d_gene: NA; CDR3aa: CASSQAQVQETQYF; CDR3nt: TGTGCCAGCAGCCAAGCACAGGTCCAAGAGACCCAGTACTTC
v_gene: TRBV7-2; j_gene: TRBJ2-5; abundance: few; d_gene: NA; CDR3aa: CASSPRRGQETQYF; CDR3nt: TGTGCCAGCAGCCCCAGACGGGGGCAAGAGACCCAGTACTTC
v_gene: TRBV11-2; j_gene: TRBJ1-6; abundance: few; d_gene: NA; CDR3aa: CASTLWVPIQARRGSPLHF; CDR3nt: TGTGCCAGCACCCTATGGGTCCCAATACAGGCCCGCCGTGGTTCACCCCTCCACTTT
v_gene: TRBV4-1; j_gene: TRBJ1-4; abundance: few; d_gene: TRBD1; CDR3aa: CASSQEQGGRKLFF; CDR3nt: TGCGCCAGCAGCCAGGAACAGGGGGGGCGAAAACTGTTTTTT
v_gene: TRBV29-1; j_gene: TRBJ2-5; abundance: few; d_gene: NA; CDR3aa: CSVASGEKTQYF; CDR3nt: TGCAGCGTTGCGTCAGGGGAAAAGACCCAGTACTTC
v_gene: TRBV27; j_gene: TRBJ2-1; abundance: few; d_gene: TRBD2; CDR3aa: CASSTGLVNEQFF; CDR3nt: TGTGCCAGCAGTACCGGACTAGTCAATGAGCAGTTCTTC
v_gene: TRBV7-2; j_gene: TRBJ2-3; abundance: NA; d_gene: TRBD2; CDR3aa: CASRPRGGPGDTQYF; CDR3nt: TGTGCCAGCCGACCCCGCGGGGGGCCGGGGGATACGCAGTATTTT
v_gene: TRBV6-1; j_gene: TRBJ1-2; abundance: NA; d_gene: NA; CDR3aa: CASRSPGTSRLYNYGYTF; CDR3nt: TGTGCCAGCCGATCCCCCGGGACTTCCCGTCTGTACAACTATGGCTACACCTTC
v_gene: TRBV4-3; j_gene: TRBJ1-5; abundance: NA; d_gene: NA; CDR3aa: CASSREYPGRGNQPQHF; CDR3nt: TGCGCCAGCAGCCGAGAGTATCCAGGGCGAGGCAATCAGCCCCAGCATTTT
v_gene: TRBV10-3; j_gene: TRBJ2-7; abundance: few; d_gene: TRBD2; CDR3aa: CAISDSRLAAYEQYF; CDR3nt: TGTGCCATCAGTGATTCCCGACTAGCGGCCTACGAGCAGTACTTC
v_gene: TRBV27; j_gene: TRBJ2-3; abundance: NA; d_gene: TRBD2; CDR3aa: CASSAGGQDTQYF; CDR3nt: TGTGCCAGCAGTGCGGGGGGGCAAGATACGCAGTATTTT
v_gene: TRBV4-1; j_gene: TRBJ1-5; abundance: NA; d_gene: NA; CDR3aa: CASSQVYREVYSNQPQHF; CDR3nt: TGCGCCAGCAGCCAAGTATACAGGGAGGTTTATAGCAATCAGCCCCAGCATTTT
v_gene: TRBV20-1; j_gene: TRBJ1-5; abundance: NA; d_gene: TRBD1; CDR3aa: CSACRGSNQPQHF; CDR3nt: TGCAGTGCTTGCAGGGGGAGCAATCAGCCCCAGCATTTT
v_gene: TRBV29-1; j_gene: TRBJ1-2; abundance: NA; d_gene: NA; CDR3aa: CSGRAGYGYTF; CDR3nt: TGCAGCGGCAGGGCAGGATATGGCTACACCTTC
v_gene: TRBV5-1; j_gene: TRBJ2-6; abundance: NA; d_gene: NA; CDR3aa: CASSTTGYPGANVLTF; CDR3nt: TGCGCCAGCAGCACTACAGGGTATCCTGGGGCCAACGTCCTGACTTTC
v_gene: TRBV20-1; j_gene: TRBJ1-6; abundance: many; d_gene: TRBD1; CDR3aa: CSARAQTGHSPLHF; CDR3nt: TGCAGTGCTAGAGCGCAGACAGGGCATTCACCCCTCCACTTT
v_gene: TRBV4-1; j_gene: TRBJ1-6; abundance: NA; d_gene: NA; CDR3aa: CASSHSESPLHF; CDR3nt: TGCGCCAGCAGCCATTCTGAGTCACCCCTCCACTTT
v_gene: TRBV20-1; j_gene: TRBJ1-4; abundance: NA; d_gene: NA; CDR3aa: CSASQGPNEKLFF; CDR3nt: TGCAGTGCTTCTCAGGGGCCTAATGAAAAACTGTTTTTT
v_gene: TRBV12-3/TRBV12-4; j_gene: TRBJ2-1; abundance: NA; d_gene: NA; CDR3aa: CASSFPLGYGQFF; CDR3nt: TGTGCCAGCAGCTTTCCCTTGGGATATGGGCAGTTCTTC
v_gene: TRBV20-1; j_gene: TRBJ2-7; abundance: few; d_gene: TRBD1; CDR3aa: CSARDVAGQGNEQYF; CDR3nt: TGCAGTGCTAGAGATGTCGCGGGACAGGGGAACGAGCAGTACTTC
v_gene: TRBV7-9; j_gene: TRBJ2-5; abundance: NA; d_gene: NA; CDR3aa: CASSPRTGRVTETQYF; CDR3nt: TGTGCCAGCAGCCCGCGGACAGGGAGGGTCACAGAGACCCAGTACTTC
v_gene: TRBV12-3/TRBV12-4; j_gene: TRBJ1-2; abundance: NA; d_gene: NA; CDR3aa: CASSFSGAIYGYTF; CDR3nt: TGTGCCAGCAGTTTCTCAGGGGCCATATATGGCTACACCTTC
v_gene: TRBV6-1; j_gene: TRBJ1-5; abundance: NA; d_gene: NA; CDR3aa: CASSDPEQPQHF; CDR3nt: TGTGCCAGCAGTGATCCGGAGCAGCCCCAGCATTTT
v_gene: TRBV12-3/TRBV12-4; j_gene: TRBJ2-3; abundance: NA; d_gene: TRBD1; CDR3aa: CASSLAQRGPTDTQYF; CDR3nt: TGTGCCAGCAGTTTAGCGCAAAGGGGGCCCACAGATACGCAGTATTTT